The sample holds one count of the clone carrying this T cell receptor (beta chain). Its specificity is not known. Sequencing of TCR beta was performed on blood CD8+ T cells and on blood CD4+ T cells. Negative isolation was applied to CD8+ and CD4+ T cells, and FACS enrichment was applied to TEMRA cells. This CDR3 has 16 residues. The germline gives CDR1 SGHTA, CDR2 FQGNSA. V shed 5 bases, J shed 7 bases, and the junction held 15 bases outside the gene matches. Random hexamers served to reverse transcribe roughly 0.5 to 1 ug RNA. The amplification used immunoSEQ multiplex PCR on TCR beta CDR3; it spanned 54 Vbeta and 13 Jbeta. TCRdb re-derived calls from the immunoSEQ multiplex PCR reads in MiXCR, one entry per CDR3 protein. Among about 200,000 distinct CDR3 sequences listed, around 95% were seen once. This record comes from a study of CD8 T cells in Susac syndrome. Study-level findings and limits: It was acknowledged in the study that its TCR sequencing and HLA analysis involved a relatively small number of individuals.

The sequence came from a human donor with multiple sclerosis. Sequencing was performed on CD4+ T cells from PBMCs. The chain recombines TRBV7-2 with TRBJ2-3; TRBD2 agrees at 7 bases. CDR3 loop: CASSPASGGGLNTQYF. The DNA of the CDR3 is TGTGCCAGCAGCCCCGCCTCGGGCGGGGGTCTAAATACGCAGTATTTT.